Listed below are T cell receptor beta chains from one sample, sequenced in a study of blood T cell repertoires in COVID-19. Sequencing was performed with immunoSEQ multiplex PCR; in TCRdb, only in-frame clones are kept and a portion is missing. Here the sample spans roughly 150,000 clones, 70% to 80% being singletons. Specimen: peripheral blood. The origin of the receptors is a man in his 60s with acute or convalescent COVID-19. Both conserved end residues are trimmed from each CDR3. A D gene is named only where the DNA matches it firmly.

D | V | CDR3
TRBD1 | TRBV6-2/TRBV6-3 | ASSWTGARELF
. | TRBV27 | ASFKNTEAF
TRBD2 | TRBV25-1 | ASSTGGPYEQY
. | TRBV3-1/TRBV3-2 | ASSGQNGASPLH
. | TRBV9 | ASSVGDSGYNEQF
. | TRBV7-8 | ASSIQGNQPQH
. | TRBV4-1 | ASSQINMVAYTEAF
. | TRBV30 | AWRPGNTEAF
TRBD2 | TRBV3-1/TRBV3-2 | ASSQAGGEETQY
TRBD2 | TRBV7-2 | ASSLTAGGPFEQY
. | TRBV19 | ASSPRGLDYGYT
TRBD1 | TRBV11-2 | ASSFTGALSTGELF
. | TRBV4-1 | ASSQSFRVGGANVLT
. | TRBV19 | ASRPVDRALNYGYT
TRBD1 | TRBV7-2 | ASSQRTGKDEQY
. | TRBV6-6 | ASTLIRNTGELF
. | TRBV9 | ASSVGGENTGELF
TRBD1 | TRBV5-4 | ASSFSLSGQGRHEQY
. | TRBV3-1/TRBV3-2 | ASSQDNGGYGYT
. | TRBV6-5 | ASLGTFYTEAF
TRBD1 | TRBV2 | ASLRGQYEQY
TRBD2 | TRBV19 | ASSILAGPTDTQY
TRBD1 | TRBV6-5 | ASSYGTGLGTEAF
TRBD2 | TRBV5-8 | AGDPSGGAGGELF
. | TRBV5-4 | ASSSGMKTEAF
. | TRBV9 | ASSVSDNTGLETQY
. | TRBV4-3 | ASSQEAGGNYGYT
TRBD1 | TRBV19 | ASSRDRVRETQY
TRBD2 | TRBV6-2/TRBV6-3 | ASSYLRSSGSYNEQF
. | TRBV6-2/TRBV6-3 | ASSPRGNQPQH
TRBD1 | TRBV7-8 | ASSLWTGDQPQH
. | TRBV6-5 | ASSYSNLKKTQY
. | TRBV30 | AWATGTLLFLSGANVLT
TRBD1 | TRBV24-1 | ATSDGGQGAGDTQY
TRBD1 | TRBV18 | ASSPRRGDRGLLDYEQY
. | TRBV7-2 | ASSLKGNQPQH
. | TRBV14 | ASSQPINRRNGYT
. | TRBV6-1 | ASSERGPDEQY
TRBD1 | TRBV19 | ASSVLTGTGVNEQF
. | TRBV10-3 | ASRQESYEQY
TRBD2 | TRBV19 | ASSIKRVRLANHEQY
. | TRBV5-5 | ASSPLSRTVGGANVLT
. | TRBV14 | ASSQGRVSSGNTIY
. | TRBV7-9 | ASSPHRDGGSGANVLT
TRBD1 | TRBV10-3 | AISGDRGVDGYT
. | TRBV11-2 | ASSLVLLTNTEAF
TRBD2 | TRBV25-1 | ASSERAGGPGEQF
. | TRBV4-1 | ASSQQEGGTEAF
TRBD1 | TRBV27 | ASSQHGTGGSNQPQH
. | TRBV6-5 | ASKKGVEAF
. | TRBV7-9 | ASSKGEEGSNYGYT
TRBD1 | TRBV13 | ASSSGTASYEQY
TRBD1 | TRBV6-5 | ASSRTGGIYTEAF
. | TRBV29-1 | SVIRGLTEAF
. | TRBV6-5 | ASTPLGSGNTIY
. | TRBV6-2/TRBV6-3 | ASSYDRNSGNTIY